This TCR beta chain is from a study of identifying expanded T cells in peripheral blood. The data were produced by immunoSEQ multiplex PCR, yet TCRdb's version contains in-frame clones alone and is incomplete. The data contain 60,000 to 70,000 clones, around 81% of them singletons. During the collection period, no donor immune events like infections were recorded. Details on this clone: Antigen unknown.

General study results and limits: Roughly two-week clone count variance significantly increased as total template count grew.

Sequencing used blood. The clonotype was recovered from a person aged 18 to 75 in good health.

CDR3 loop: CASRNRGFGTEAFF. The CDR3 bases are TGTGCCAGCAGAAACAGGGGGTTTGGGACTGAAGCTTTCTTT. The chain has TRBV27 and TRBJ1-1; 8 positions agree with TRBD1. CDR3 length: 14 residues. The germline V gene has CDR1 MNHEY and CDR2 SMNVEV (reference sequence). J gave up 5 bases and V 6 bases, and 8 bases lay outside the gene matches.